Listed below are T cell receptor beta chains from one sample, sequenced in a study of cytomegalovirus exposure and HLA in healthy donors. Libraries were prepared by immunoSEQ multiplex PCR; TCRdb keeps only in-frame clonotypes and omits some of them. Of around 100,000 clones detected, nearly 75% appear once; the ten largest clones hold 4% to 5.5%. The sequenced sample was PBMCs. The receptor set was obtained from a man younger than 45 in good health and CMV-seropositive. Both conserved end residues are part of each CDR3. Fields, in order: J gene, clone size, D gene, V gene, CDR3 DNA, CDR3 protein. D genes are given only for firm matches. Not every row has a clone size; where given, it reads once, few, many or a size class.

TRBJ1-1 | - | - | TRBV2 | TGTGCCAGCACTATACAGGGGAACACTGAAGCTTTCTTT | CASTIQGNTEAFF
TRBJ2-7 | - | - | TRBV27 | TGTGCCAGCAGTCCACTCATGACAGGCAGGGAGCAGTACTTC | CASSPLMTGREQYF
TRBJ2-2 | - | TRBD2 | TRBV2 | TGTGCCGGGGGAGGGGAGCACACCGGGGAGCTGTTTTTT | CAGGGEHTGELFF
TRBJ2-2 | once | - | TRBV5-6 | TGTGCCAGCAGCTTGGGGCCCACCGGGGAGCTGTTTTTT | CASSLGPTGELFF
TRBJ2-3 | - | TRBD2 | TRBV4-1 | TGCGCCACCAGAGAGGGGCTAGCGGGACTCACAGATACGCAGTATTTT | CATREGLAGLTDTQYF
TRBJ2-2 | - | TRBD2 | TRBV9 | TGTGCCAGCAGCATCGGGAGGGGGGGAAACACCGGGGAGCTGTTTTTT | CASSIGRGGNTGELFF
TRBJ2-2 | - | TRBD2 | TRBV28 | TGTGCCAGCAGAGGGCTAGCGGGGGGGCTCCCCGGGGAGCTGTTTTTT | CASRGLAGGLPGELFF
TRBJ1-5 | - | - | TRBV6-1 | TGTGCCAGCAGTGGGTCCGGGACTAAGAACTCGCCCCAGCATTTT | CASSGSGTKNSPQHF
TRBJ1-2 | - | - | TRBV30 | TGTGCCTGGACCCCGACAGGAAACTATGGCTACACCTTC | CAWTPTGNYGYTF
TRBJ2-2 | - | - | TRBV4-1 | TGCGCCAGCACCCCTTCCCCGTTGTCAGGGGCGAACACCGGGGAGCTGTTTTTT | CASTPSPLSGANTGELFF